This T cell receptor beta chain was sequenced during a study of T cell responses to AZD1222 COVID-19 vaccine. For the study at large: Pooled in the analysis were second doses at about 4 or about 12 weeks.

Germline V gives CDR1 LNHDA, CDR2 SQIVND (reference sequence). CDR3 length: 14 residues. The germline V and J ends were trimmed by 3 bases and 4 bases, with 12 bases remaining between them. Study-level results: It was only after the peak T cell response that any repertoires were sampled. Most donors were white British and more were female, and clonal diversity was possibly underestimated. The span of vaccine-associated CD4 TCRs extended across spike, with dominance at 160-218 and 743-854.

The method was immunoSEQ multiplex PCR; TCRdb's version includes in-frame clones alone and lacks a portion of them. This repertoire shows about 120,000 clones, about 91% found once; its top ten account for 2.8%. Regarding this clone: Its target is unknown.

Sequencing was performed on peripheral blood, taken on day 0 of AZD1222 vaccination. The TCR originated in an adult in good health. The genes are TRBV19 and TRBJ1-1; D may be TRBD1 (6 bases). CDR3 protein: CASSILGGLTEAFF. CDR3 nucleotides: TGTGCCAGTAGTATCCTAGGGGGGCTCACTGAAGCTTTCTTT. Full variable domain (remainder filled in from reference TRBV19 and TRBJ1-1): DGGITQSPKYLFRKEGQNVTLSCEQNLNHDAMYWYRQDPGQGLRLIYYSQIVNDFQKGDIAEGYSVSREKKESFPLTVTSAQKNPTAFYLCASSILGGLTEAFFGQGTRLTVV.